The 17 T cell receptor beta chains reported below all come from one sample, sequenced in a study of Graves' ophthalmopathy and Graves' hyperthyroidism. The authors amplified TCR beta CDR3 regions from RNA transcripts. HTBI primers were used in a first-round RT-PCR, which preceded a second-round multiplex PCR. TCRdb reprocessed the multiplex PCR reads with MiXCR, giving one entry per CDR3 protein. This sample has roughly 400,000 distinct CDR3 sequences; about a sixth occur once, and the top ten carry 2.4%. The specimen was peripheral blood. Every receptor here comes from an adult woman with stable Graves' hyperthyroidism.

The chain couples TRBV11-1 to TRBJ1-1, with 7 bases identical to TRBD1. Germline V CDR1 and CDR2: SGHAT, FQDESV (reference sequence). V shed 5 bases, J shed 13 bases, and the junction held 7 bases outside the gene matches. The CDR3 has 11 residues. DNA of the CDR3: TGTGCCAGCAGCCCCAGACAGGGTGATTTCTTT. Translated, it gives CASSPRQGDFF.

This clonotype has ten or more counts. V is TRBV7-2 and J is TRBJ2-7; maybe TRBD1 (6 bases). This CDR3 has 16 amino acids. Germline CDR1 reads SGHTA; CDR2 reads FQGNSA. V was clipped by 1 base and J by 0 bases, with 13 bases between them. CDR3 residues: CASSLGRQGRSYEQYF. DNA for the CDR3: TGTGCCAGCAGCTTAGGCCGTCAGGGGCGCTCCTACGAGCAGTACTTC.

This clonotype has a count of ten or more. The chain links TRBV7-2 to TRBJ2-2; D perhaps matches TRBD1 (6 bases). The CDR3 spans 15 residues. V lost 0 bases to trimming and J lost 4 bases, with 9 bases between them. CDR1 is SGHTA, CDR2 FQGNSA, per germline. The CDR3 DNA sequence: TGTGCCAGCAGCTTAGCCGAAGGGGGCACCGGGGAGCTGTTTTTT. This codes for CASSLAEGGTGELFF.

The sample holds many counts of this clonotype. V and J are TRBV28 and TRBJ2-7; D perhaps matches TRBD2 (6 bases). The CDR3 consists of 14 residues. V was clipped by 7 bases and J by 4 bases, with 17 bases between them. Germline V gene lookup returns CDR1 MDHEN and CDR2 SYDVKM. CDR3 in amino acids: CASTRGTSIYEQYF. CDR3 bases: TGTGCCAGCACCCGGGGGACTTCAATTTACGAGCAGTACTTC.

This clonotype was seen ten or more times. This rearrangement joins TRBV7-6 to TRBJ2-5; unclear D gene. This CDR3 spans 14 amino acids. The V end was cut by 1 base, the J end by 3 bases, with 9 bases between. Germline loops: CDR1 SGHVS, CDR2 FNYEAQ. CDR3 in amino acids: CASSLEAGEETQYF. CDR3 DNA sequence: TGTGCCAGCAGCTTAGAGGCAGGAGAAGAGACCCAGTACTTC.

The sample holds many counts of this clonotype. The chain has TRBV6-2 or TRBV6-3 and TRBJ1-1; 11 bases line up with TRBD1. CDR3 length: 15 amino acids. With V trimmed by 5 bases and J by 1 base, 3 bases remained unmatched. The germline CDR1 and CDR2 sequences are MNHEY and SVGEGT. The CDR3 bases are TGTGCCAGCAGTAGGACAGGGGGCTCGAACACTGAAGCTTTCTTT. Translating it yields CASSRTGGSNTEAFF.

Many counts were recorded for this clonotype. V usage is TRBV27 and J usage is TRBJ2-4, with 7 bases fitting TRBD2. V dropped 3 bases and J dropped 6; count of bases not matched to a gene: 8. The CDR3 is 15 residues long. Germline CDR1 and CDR2: MNHEY and SMNVEV (reference sequence). The CDR3 reads CASSFGGGYPNIQYF. The CDR3 DNA is TGTGCCAGCAGTTTCGGCGGGGGTTATCCAAACATTCAGTACTTC.

The rearrangement uses TRBV19 and TRBJ2-2; D unresolved. Trimming pared 5 bases from V and 1 base from J, leaving 5 bases between. Germline values: CDR1 LNHDA, CDR2 SQIVND (reference sequence). This CDR3 spans 13 amino acids. The CDR3 nucleotides read TGTGCCAGTAGTTGGGGGAACACCGGGGAGCTGTTTTTT. Its protein is CASSWGNTGELFF.

The sample holds many counts of this clonotype. The chain is built from TRBV5-1 and TRBJ2-7, with D perhaps TRBD1 (7 bases). The CDR3 is 18 residues long. The germline CDR1 and CDR2 sequences are SGHRS and YFSETQ. V was trimmed by 5 bases and J by 3 bases, leaving 27 bases between them. The CDR3 region has the DNA TGCGCCAGCAGGCGGGATCGATCCGGGACAGACTTTTACTACGAGCAGTACTTC. It is translated as CASRRDRSGTDFYYEQYF.

This clonotype was seen repeatedly, ten times or more. The rearrangement joins TRBV7-2 to TRBJ2-7; D may correspond to TRBD1 or TRBD2 (5 bases each). Per germline, CDR1 SGHTA and CDR2 FQGNSA. V was shortened by 2 bases and J by 5 bases, with 13 bases between the two germline ends. The CDR3 consists of 14 residues. CDR3 nucleotides: TGTGCCAGCAGCTTAACCAGGGAGTACCACGAGCAGTACTTC. This codes for CASSLTREYHEQYF.

Concerning this clonotype: One base away lies a much larger clone, so this may be a sequencing read error. Because the CDR3's place on the DNA is in doubt, the DNA is left out and the CDR3 is given as listed by TCRdb. This sequence joins TRBV5-1 and TRBJ2-7; the D segment call TRBD1 is taken from the table without a DNA check. CDR1 is SGHRS, CDR2 YFSETQ, per germline. The CDR3 is 15 residues long, counting both termini. The CDR3 is CASSLVGTGSYEQCF.

The rearrangement uses TRBV5-1 and TRBJ1-5, with 7 bases that match TRBD1. V shed 4 bases, J shed 2 bases, and the junction held 6 bases outside the gene matches. CDR3 length: 15 residues. In germline, CDR1 is SGHRS, CDR2 YFSETQ. The CDR3 loop is CASSPGTVRNQPQHF. The DNA for the CDR3 is TGCGCCAGCAGCCCGGGGACAGTACGCAATCAGCCCCAGCATTTT.

In this sample, this clonotype turned up many times. This chain links TRBV28 with TRBJ2-5; D perhaps matches TRBD2 (6 bases). CDR1 is MDHEN and CDR2 is SYDVKM in the germline V gene. V was clipped by 6 bases and J by 6 bases, with 17 bases between them. The CDR3 spans 14 residues. This CDR3 is CASSVGGGRKTQYF. DNA for the CDR3: TGTGCCAGCAGCGTGGGGGGTGGGAGAAAGACCCAGTACTTC.

This clonotype was counted ten times or more. CDR3 coding DNA: TGTGCCAGCAGTTTATGGGAAAATAACTATGGCTACACCTTC. Its protein product is CASSLWENNYGYTF. The V and J genes are TRBV28 and TRBJ1-2; D is undetermined. Germline V CDR1 and CDR2: MDHEN, SYDVKM. V was clipped by 0 bases and J by 1 base, with 6 bases between them. CDR3 length: 14 residues.

This clonotype appeared many times. The chain recombines TRBV28 with TRBJ2-7, with 13 bases aligning to TRBD2. V was clipped by 4 bases and J by 3 bases; unmatched bases: 15. In germline, CDR1 is MDHEN, CDR2 SYDVKM. The CDR3 has 19 amino acids. CDR3 in DNA: TGTGCCAGCAGTTACCCCCTCAGACTAGCGGGAGGAGGGGGCTACGAGCAGTACTTC. This encodes CASSYPLRLAGGGGYEQYF.

This clonotype was counted ten times or more. The chain uses TRBV7-2 and TRBJ1-3; D is uncertain. Trimming pared 5 bases from V and 5 bases from J, leaving 7 bases between. The CDR3 extends over 12 amino acids. The germline CDR1 and CDR2 sequences are SGHTA and FQGNSA. The CDR3 spells CASSPSRNTIYF. The CDR3, as DNA: TGTGCCAGCAGCCCAAGTAGAAACACCATATATTTT.

In the case of this clonotype: At one of its ends the junction is not consistent with the germline gene, which may arise from a read error. The gene calls are TRBV12-3 or TRBV12-4 and TRBJ2-4; no clear D gene. The CDR3 length is 13 residues. Here the CDR3 DNA reads TGTGCCAGCATTAGGGTGGCCAAAAACATTAAGTACTTC. Its translation is CASIRVAKNIKYF.